This T cell receptor beta chain was sequenced for a study of CD8+ T cells in alopecia areata. Looked up from germline, CDR1 is SEHNR and CDR2 is FQNEAQ (reference sequence). This CDR3 has 16 amino acids. V lost 5 bases and J 4 bases, leaving 20 bases between the germline ends. Treatment indicated: oral pan-JAK inhibitor, 5-10 mg twice daily. RNA, once extracted, was reverse transcribed into cDNA for use as the sequencing template. Method: immunoSEQ multiplex PCR; TCRdb's copy keeps in-frame clones and lacks some. The sample comprises roughly 100,000 clones, under 70% of which are singletons, and roughly 15% rests with the top ten.

The origin of this receptor is a human donor with alopecia areata. This specimen consisted of CD8+ T cells sorted from blood, obtained at week 4, from a patient treated with tofacitinib. The chain combines TRBV7-9 with TRBJ2-5; D perhaps matches TRBD2 (6 bases). The CDR3 region has the DNA TGTGCCAGCAGCGGCGGATTCCTCGGGAGTGGAGAGACCCAGTACTTC. Protein sequence: CASSGGFLGSGETQYF.